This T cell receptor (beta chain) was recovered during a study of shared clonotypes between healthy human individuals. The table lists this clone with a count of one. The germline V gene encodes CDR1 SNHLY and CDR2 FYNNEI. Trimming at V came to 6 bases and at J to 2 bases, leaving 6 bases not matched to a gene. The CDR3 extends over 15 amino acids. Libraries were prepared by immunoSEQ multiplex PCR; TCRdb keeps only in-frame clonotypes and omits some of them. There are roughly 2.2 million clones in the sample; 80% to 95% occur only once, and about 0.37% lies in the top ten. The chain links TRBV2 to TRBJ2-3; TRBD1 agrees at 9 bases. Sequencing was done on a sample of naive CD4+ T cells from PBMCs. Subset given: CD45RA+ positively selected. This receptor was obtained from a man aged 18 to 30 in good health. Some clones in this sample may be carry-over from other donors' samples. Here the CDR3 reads CASRRGTGNTDTQYF. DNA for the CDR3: TGTGCCAGCAGGCGCGGGACAGGGAACACAGATACGCAGTATTTT.